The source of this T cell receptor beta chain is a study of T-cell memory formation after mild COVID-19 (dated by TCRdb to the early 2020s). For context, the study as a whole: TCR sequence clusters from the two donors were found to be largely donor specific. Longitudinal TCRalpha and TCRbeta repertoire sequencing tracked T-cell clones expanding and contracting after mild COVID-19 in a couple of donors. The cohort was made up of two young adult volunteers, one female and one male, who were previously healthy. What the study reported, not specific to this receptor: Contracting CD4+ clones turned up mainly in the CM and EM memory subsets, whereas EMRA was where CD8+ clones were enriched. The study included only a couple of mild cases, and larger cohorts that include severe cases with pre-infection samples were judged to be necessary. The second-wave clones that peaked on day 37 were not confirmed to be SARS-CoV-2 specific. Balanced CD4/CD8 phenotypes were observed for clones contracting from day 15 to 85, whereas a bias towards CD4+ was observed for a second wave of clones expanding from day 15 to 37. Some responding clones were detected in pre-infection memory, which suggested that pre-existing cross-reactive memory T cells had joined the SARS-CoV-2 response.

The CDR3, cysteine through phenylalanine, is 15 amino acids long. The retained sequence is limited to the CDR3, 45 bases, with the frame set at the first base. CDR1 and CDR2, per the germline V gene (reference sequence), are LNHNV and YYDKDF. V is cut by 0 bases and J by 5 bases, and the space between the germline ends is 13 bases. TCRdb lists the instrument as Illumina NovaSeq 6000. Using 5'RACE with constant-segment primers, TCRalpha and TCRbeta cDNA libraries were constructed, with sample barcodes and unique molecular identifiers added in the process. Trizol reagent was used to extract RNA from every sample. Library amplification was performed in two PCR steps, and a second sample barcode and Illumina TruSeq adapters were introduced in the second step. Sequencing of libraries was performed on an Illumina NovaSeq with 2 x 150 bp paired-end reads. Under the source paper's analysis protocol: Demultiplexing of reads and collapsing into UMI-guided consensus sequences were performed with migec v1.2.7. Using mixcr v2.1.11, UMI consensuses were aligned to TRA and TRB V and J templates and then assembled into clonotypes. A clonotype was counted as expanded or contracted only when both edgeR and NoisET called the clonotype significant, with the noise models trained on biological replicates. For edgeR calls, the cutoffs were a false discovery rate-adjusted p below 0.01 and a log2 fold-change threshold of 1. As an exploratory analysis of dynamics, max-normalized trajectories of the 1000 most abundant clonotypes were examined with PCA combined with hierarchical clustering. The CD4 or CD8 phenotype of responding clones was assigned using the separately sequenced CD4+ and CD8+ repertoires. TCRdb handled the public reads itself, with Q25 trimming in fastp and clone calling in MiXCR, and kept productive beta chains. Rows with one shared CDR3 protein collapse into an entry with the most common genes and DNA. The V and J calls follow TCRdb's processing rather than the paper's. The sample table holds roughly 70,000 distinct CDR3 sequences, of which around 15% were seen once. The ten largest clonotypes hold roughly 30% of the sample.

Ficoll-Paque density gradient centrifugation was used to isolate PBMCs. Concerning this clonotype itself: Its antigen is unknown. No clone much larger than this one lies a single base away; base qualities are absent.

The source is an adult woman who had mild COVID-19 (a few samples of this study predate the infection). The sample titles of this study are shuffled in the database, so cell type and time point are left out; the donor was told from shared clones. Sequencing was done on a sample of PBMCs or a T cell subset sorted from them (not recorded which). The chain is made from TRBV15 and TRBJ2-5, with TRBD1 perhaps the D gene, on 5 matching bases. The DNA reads TGTGCCACCAGCAGAGATAGAGCAGGGTATGAGACCCAGTACTTC. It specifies CATSRDRAGYETQYF.